This TCR beta chain was identified during a study of shared clonotypes between healthy human individuals. Study observations and caveats: It was observed that 5% to 6.5% of naive CD4 clonotypes were shared across a few donors.

Some clones are missing from TCRdb's copy, which holds only in-frame ones; the method was immunoSEQ multiplex PCR. In the table there are approximately 2.5 million clones, around 90% of which are singletons. With 2 bases clipped from V and 4 bases from J, the junction kept 6 bases outside the gene matches. The CDR3 spans 15 residues. Germline loops: CDR1 MDHEN, CDR2 SYDVKM. As to this clone: The antigen is not known.

The sample comprised naive CD4+ T cells sorted from blood. Subset defined: CD45RA+ positively selected. This receptor was taken from a man aged 18 to 30 in good health. This chain links TRBV28 with TRBJ1-2, with 8 bases aligning to TRBD1. The CDR3 coding sequence is TGTGCCAGCAGTTTAGACAGGGGATTGCTCTATGGCTACACCTTC. Translation gives CASSLDRGLLYGYTF.